What follows are 27 T cell receptor beta chains derived from one specimen sequenced in a study of cytomegalovirus exposure and HLA in healthy donors. 60 Vbeta and 13 Jbeta primers were used in PCR. Measured with immunoSEQ multiplex PCR; TCRdb has only the in-frame clones, and not every one. The sample carries over 100,000 clones, 55% to 75% recorded once. The specimen sequenced was PBMCs. The receptors originated from a man aged 25-45 years in good health and CMV-seropositive.

This sequence joins TRBV4-1 and TRBJ2-7; weak D call: TRBD2 (5 bases). The CDR3 has 16 residues. Between the trimmed V and J ends, which lost 0 bases and 3 bases, there was a span of 15 bases. Germline V CDR1 and CDR2: MGHRA, YSYEKL. The chain's CDR3 is CASSQDAQDLDYEQYV. The DNA of the CDR3 is TGCGCCAGCAGCCAAGATGCCCAGGACTTAGACTACGAGCAGTACGTC.

The chain links TRBV6-6 to TRBJ2-1; D is unresolved. Germline lookup yields CDR1 MNHNY and CDR2 SVGAGI (reference sequence). The V gene lost 4 bases and the J gene lost 11 bases, with 24 bases spanning the gap. This CDR3 has 16 residues. The CDR3 DNA reads as TGTGCCAGCAGTTTACGTCGTCGCGGAATTGATGAAAAGCAGTTCTTC. This encodes CASSLRRRGIDEKQFF.

This clone was recorded a few times. The chain is built from TRBV14 and TRBJ1-2; a possible D gene is TRBD1 (6 bases). Germline assignment: CDR1 SGHDN and CDR2 FVKESK. The V gene lost 4 bases and the J gene lost 5 bases, with 14 bases spanning the gap. CDR3 size: 14 residues. The DNA for the CDR3 is TGTGCCAGCAGCCCATTTACAGGGATTTATGGCTACACCTTC. Amino acids: CASSPFTGIYGYTF.

This clone occurred once. CDR3 nucleotide sequence: TGTGCCAGCAGTTCCTCCCTAGCGTCCTCCTACAATGAGCAGTTCTTC. Translating gives CASSSSLASSYNEQFF. The rearrangement uses TRBV27 and TRBJ2-1, with D tentatively TRBD2 (6 bases). This CDR3 contains 16 residues. The ends were cut back, 4 bases at V and 0 bases at J, with 13 bases in the middle. From germline, CDR1 is MNHEY and CDR2 SMNVEV (reference sequence).

This clone was detected a few times. The V call is TRBV25-1, the J call TRBJ2-7, with D possibly matching TRBD1 (5 bases). The CDR3 has 14 amino acids. V lost 3 bases, J lost 5 bases, and 14 bases lay in between. Germline V gene sequence: CDR1 MGHDK, CDR2 SYGVNS. The CDR3 nucleotides read TGTGCCAGCAGTGACCAAGTTCAGGGAAACGAGCAGTACTTC. It yields the protein CASSDQVQGNEQYF.

The sample holds a few counts of this clone. V usage is TRBV30 and J usage is TRBJ1-4; no firm D call. CDR1 and CDR2 from the germline V gene are GTSNPN and SVGIG (reference sequence). The V end was cut by 2 bases, the J end by 8 bases, with 18 bases between. The CDR3 runs 15 residues. The CDR3 loop is CAWSPLSPGGEKLFF. The CDR3 nucleotides are TGTGCCTGGAGTCCCCTCAGTCCGGGCGGGGAAAAACTGTTTTTT. Variable domain in full (rest from reference TRBV30 and TRBJ1-4): SQTIHQWPATLVQPVGSPLSLECTVEGTSNPNLYWYRQAAGRGLQLLFYSVGIGQISSEVPQNLSASRPQDRQFILSSKKLLLSDSGFYLCAWSPLSPGGEKLFFGSGTQLSVL.

J is TRBJ1-1 and V is TRBV29-1, with no clear D. The CDR3 is 16 amino acids. From germline, CDR1 is SQVTM and CDR2 ANQGSEA. Trimming left V 7 bases short and J 0 bases short, with 21 bases between. This CDR3 reads CSALPPQRRLNTEAFF. The CDR3 coding sequence is TGCAGCGCACTCCCCCCACAACGCAGGCTGAACACTGAAGCTTTCTTT.

The chain carries TRBV7-9 and TRBJ2-5, with a possible D match to TRBD2 (5 bases). The CDR3 runs 13 residues. The V and J ends lost 8 bases and 2 bases respectively, with 12 bases between them. Germline-derived CDR1 and CDR2 are SEHNR and FQNEAQ (reference sequence). The CDR3 loop is CASGRSGQETQYF. Written as DNA, the CDR3 is TGTGCCAGCGGCCGAAGCGGACAAGAGACCCAGTACTTC.

CDR3 DNA sequence: TGTGCCAGCAGCCGTCGGGCGGGAGAGTCCTACAATGAGCAGTTCTTC. Encoded protein: CASSRRAGESYNEQFF. This rearrangement joins TRBV7-2 to TRBJ2-1, with TRBD2 matching 7 bases. The CDR3 contains 16 residues. Germline V CDR1 and CDR2: SGHTA, FQGNSA. Trimming cost V 5 bases and J 1 base; bases outside gene matches: 8.

The chain joins TRBV9 to TRBJ1-3; D unresolved. CDR3 length: 16 residues. The germline V and J ends were trimmed by 4 bases and 0 bases, with 14 bases remaining between them. Looked up from germline, CDR1 is SGDLS and CDR2 is YYNGEE. The CDR3 DNA is TGTGCCAGCAGCTCACCTTCGGGATTCTCTGGAAACACCATATATTTT. Protein product: CASSSPSGFSGNTIYF.

The V and J genes are TRBV6-1 and TRBJ2-2, with 7 nucleotides matching TRBD2. The V and J ends lost 4 bases and 4 bases, in that order; junction bases with no gene match: 12. This CDR3 comprises 17 residues. The V gene's germline CDR1 is MNHNS and CDR2 SASEGT. The CDR3, as DNA: TGTGCCAGCAGTGTCGAAAGGTCTAGCGGTGCCACCGGGGAGCTGTTTTTT. Protein product: CASSVERSSGATGELFF.

The rearrangement joins TRBV9 to TRBJ2-5, with D maybe TRBD1 (5 bases). Deletions cut 0 bases from V and 0 bases from J, with 12 bases between. The CDR3 contains 16 residues. The germline V gene encodes CDR1 SGDLS and CDR2 YYNGEE. This chain's CDR3 is CASSVAPQVDQETQYF. CDR3 DNA sequence: TGTGCCAGCAGCGTAGCTCCACAGGTGGACCAAGAGACCCAGTACTTC.

The chain recombines TRBV2 with TRBJ1-5, with D maybe TRBD1 (6 bases). The CDR3 loop spans 15 amino acids. V lost 1 base, J lost 6 bases, and 13 bases lay in between. The germline gives CDR1 SNHLY, CDR2 FYNNEI. The CDR3: CASSEGGGLVQPQHF. CDR3 nucleotide sequence: TGTGCCAGCAGTGAAGGGGGGGGGCTGGTTCAGCCCCAGCATTTT.

This clone was detected once. This chain joins TRBV7-2 and TRBJ2-5; 10 bases line up with TRBD2. Germline V gene data show CDR1 as SGHTA and CDR2 as FQGNSA. V dropped 8 bases and J dropped 4; count of bases not matched to a gene: 4. This CDR3 has 13 residues. In DNA form, the CDR3 reads TGTGCCAGCTTACTAGCGGGGTCAGAGACCCAGTACTTC. Translated: CASLLAGSETQYF.

This clone was detected only a few times. V and J are TRBV7-2 and TRBJ2-5, with 7 bases identical to TRBD2. This CDR3 region has 15 residues. Trimming took 5 bases from V and 0 from J; bases not matched to a gene: 6. The V gene's germline CDR1 is SGHTA and CDR2 FQGNSA. The CDR3 region is CASSLSGSYQETQYF. The CDR3 DNA reads as TGTGCCAGCAGCCTTAGCGGGTCGTACCAAGAGACCCAGTACTTC. The variable domain in full, completed from reference TRBV7-2 and TRBJ2-5, reads GAGVSQSPSNKVTEKGKDVELRCDPISGHTALYWYRQSLGQGLEFLIYFQGNSAPDKSGLPSDRFSAERTGGSVSTLTIQRTQQEDSAVYLCASSLSGSYQETQYFGPGTRLLVL.

The V and J genes are TRBV30 and TRBJ2-7, with D possibly being TRBD2 (6 bases). Looked up from germline, CDR1 is GTSNPN and CDR2 is SVGIG (reference sequence). V lost 1 base to trimming and J lost 9 bases, with 19 bases between them. CDR3 length equals 14 residues. The CDR3 spells CAWSGFGRRGGQYF. Written as DNA, the CDR3 is TGTGCCTGGAGTGGGTTCGGGCGTCGGGGAGGGCAGTACTTC.

The chain combines TRBV18 with TRBJ2-7; no clear D gene. Germline CDR1 reads KGHSH; CDR2 reads LQKENI. V was cut by 9 bases and J by 11 bases, with 23 bases left in between. The CDR3 has 13 amino acids. The CDR3 is CASSDAPVLEEYF. CDR3 nucleotides: TGTGCCAGTTCCGACGCCCCGGTCCTAGAGGAGTACTTC.

The chain recombines TRBV30 with TRBJ1-4; 8 nucleotides agree with TRBD1. Per the germline V gene, CDR1 is GTSNPN and CDR2 is SVGIG (reference sequence). The ends lost 5 bases at V and 0 bases at J; junction bases unmatched: 8. CDR3 length equals 16 residues. CDR3: CAWVYGTGSTNEKLFF. CDR3 bases: TGTGCCTGGGTTTACGGGACAGGATCAACTAATGAAAAACTGTTTTTT.

The chain recombines TRBV2 with TRBJ1-5; 7 bases are a match to TRBD1. CDR1 is SNHLY, CDR2 FYNNEI, per germline. The CDR3 consists of 15 residues. The V segment lost 4 bases and the J segment 6 bases; nucleotides outside the gene matches: 9. The CDR3 region is CASSAGTVGVQPQHF. CDR3 coding DNA: TGTGCCAGCAGTGCTGGGACAGTCGGGGTTCAGCCCCAGCATTTT.

The table lists this clone with a count of one. The chain recombines TRBV7-2 with TRBJ1-5, with D perhaps TRBD1 (5 bases). CDR3 length equals 13 residues. Germline CDR1 reads SGHTA; CDR2 reads FQGNSA. The ends were cut back, 6 bases at V and 5 bases at J, with 11 bases in the middle. CDR3 in amino acids: CASSVGGDQPQHF. The DNA for the CDR3 is TGTGCCAGCAGTGTGGGGGGAGATCAGCCCCAGCATTTT.

This clone has just a few counts. The chain employs TRBV18 and TRBJ2-5, with 7 nucleotides matching TRBD1. Germline assignment: CDR1 KGHSH and CDR2 LQKENI. V shed 5 bases and J 5 bases; nucleotides not matched to a gene: 11. The CDR3 runs to 15 residues. CDR3: CASSTGARDWETQYF. The DNA of the CDR3 is TGTGCCAGCTCAACAGGGGCCCGGGATTGGGAGACCCAGTACTTC.

The chain employs TRBV19 and TRBJ2-1; 11 bases map to TRBD2. The junction had 8 bases not matched to a gene; V was cut back by 3 bases and J by 7 bases. This CDR3 is 16 amino acids long. Germline values: CDR1 LNHDA, CDR2 SQIVND (reference sequence). The CDR3: CASSIDSGRAINEQFF. Written as DNA, the CDR3 is TGTGCCAGTAGTATCGATAGCGGGAGGGCCATTAATGAGCAGTTCTTC.

The chain combines TRBV19 with TRBJ1-5; D ambiguous. This CDR3 region has 15 residues. Germline CDR1 and CDR2: LNHDA and SQIVND (reference sequence). The V end was cut by 6 bases, the J end by 2 bases, with 14 bases between. The CDR3 here is CASSPPDIRNQPQHF. For the CDR3, the DNA is TGTGCCAGTAGCCCCCCTGACATTCGCAATCAGCCCCAGCATTTT.

The chain couples TRBV10-3 to TRBJ2-5, with TRBD1 identical over 11 bases. Germline CDR1 ENHRY, CDR2 SYGVKD. V was pared by 6 bases and J by 0 bases, with 9 bases of the junction left unmatched. The CDR3 runs 17 residues. The CDR3, as DNA: TGTGCCATCAGCTTGGGACAGGGGGAAACGTACCAAGAGACCCAGTACTTC. It encodes CAISLGQGETYQETQYF.

J is TRBJ2-5 and V is TRBV30, with D perhaps TRBD1 (6 bases). The last part of the DNA fits TRBJ2-7 better; the J call may be wrong. This CDR3 has 12 amino acids. Germline V CDR1 and CDR2: GTSNPN, SVGIG (reference sequence). The CDR3 DNA sequence: TGTGCCTGGAGTCCCCAGGGGTACGAGCAGTACTTC. It specifies CAWSPQGYEQYF.

This clone showed up just a few times. The chain couples TRBV19 to TRBJ1-4; 8 nucleotides line up with TRBD1. Looked up from germline, CDR1 is LNHDA and CDR2 is SQIVND (reference sequence). The CDR3 contains 19 residues. The V segment lost 0 bases and the J segment 6 bases; nucleotides outside the gene matches: 15. The CDR3 sequence is CASSIDISGGVGLDEKLFF. CDR3 DNA sequence: TGTGCCAGTAGTATAGACATTTCAGGGGGCGTAGGGCTCGATGAAAAACTGTTTTTT. Drawing the rest from reference TRBV19 and TRBJ1-4, the complete variable domain is DGGITQSPKYLFRKEGQNVTLSCEQNLNHDAMYWYRQDPGQGLRLIYYSQIVNDFQKGDIAEGYSVSREKKESFPLTVTSAQKNPTAFYLCASSIDISGGVGLDEKLFFGSGTQLSVL.

For the CDR3, the DNA is TGTGCCAGCAGCTTAGTGGCTAGCGGGGAGGTTGAGCAGTTCTTC. Protein product: CASSLVASGEVEQFF. The V call is TRBV7-2, the J call TRBJ2-1; 9 bases map to TRBD2. The V gene's germline CDR1 is SGHTA and CDR2 FQGNSA. With V trimmed by 1 base and J by 9 bases, 7 bases remained unmatched. This CDR3 has 15 residues.